Listed below are T cell receptor beta chains from one sample, sequenced in a study of siplizumab effects on memory and regulatory T cells. TCRdb's copy holds only in-frame clones and misses some; the assay was immunoSEQ multiplex PCR. The sample includes 12,000 or so clones, around 40% of them seen just once. Their recognized antigens are unknown. Source material: CFSE-low (dividing) CD8+ T cells sorted from an allogeneic mixed lymphocyte reaction. These receptor sequences come from a human donor in good health; the cells came from an allogeneic mixed lymphocyte reaction. Each CDR3 is given with its conserved first and last residue. Each record gives: D gene, V gene, clone size, J gene, CDR3 DNA, CDR3 protein. The D gene is left open where the match is weak. Part of the rows lack a size; the others show once, few, many or a class for expanded clones.

.	TRBV30	.	TRBJ2-4	TGTGCCTGGAGTTCAGCCGAAAACATTCAGTACTTC	CAWSSAENIQYF
TRBD2	TRBV4-2	.	TRBJ2-1	TGTGCCAGCAGCCAGCAAGTGACTAGCGCCAATGAGCAGTTCTTC	CASSQQVTSANEQFF
.	TRBV7-8	.	TRBJ2-7	TGTGCCAGCAGCTTCAGGTCTGGGTACGAGCAGTACTTC	CASSFRSGYEQYF
.	TRBV7-6	.	TRBJ2-5	TGTGCCAGCAGATTTCCCCTAGAGACCCAGTACTTC	CASRFPLETQYF
.	TRBV27	medium-sized	TRBJ1-1	TGTGCCAGCAGTTTATCGGTCGTGGGGAACACTGAAGCTTTCTTT	CASSLSVVGNTEAFF
.	TRBV27	.	TRBJ1-1	TGTGCCAGCAGGGGCGGGCTCGCGAACACTGAAGCTTTCTTT	CASRGGLANTEAFF
TRBD2	TRBV4-1	.	TRBJ2-2	TGCGCCAGCAGCCTAGATAGCGGGTCCCTCACCGGGGAGCTGTTTTTT	CASSLDSGSLTGELFF
.	TRBV13	few	TRBJ2-5	TGTGCCAGCAGCTTCGGACGGGGAGCAGGGGAGACCCAGTACTTC	CASSFGRGAGETQYF
TRBD1	TRBV5-1	.	TRBJ2-7	TGCGCCAGCAGCTTACAGGGGATTACGGCCTACGAGCAGTACTTC	CASSLQGITAYEQYF
TRBD2	TRBV6-5	.	TRBJ2-1	TGTGCCAGCAGTTACTCGACTAGCGGGGGAGAGCAGTTCTTC	CASSYSTSGGEQFF
TRBD1	TRBV19	medium-sized	TRBJ1-1	TGTGCCAGTAGTACCACAGGGGTAGCTGAAGCTTTCTTT	CASSTTGVAEAFF
.	TRBV13	few	TRBJ1-6	TGTGCCAGCAGCTTAATCGGGGACTCCTATAATTCACCCCTCCACTTT	CASSLIGDSYNSPLHF
.	TRBV7-2	once	TRBJ2-1	TGTGCCAGCAGCTTAGTCGGATACTCCTACAATGAGCAGTTCTTC	CASSLVGYSYNEQFF
TRBD1	TRBV19	.	TRBJ2-5	TGTGCCAGTAGTATGGCAGGGGGCGCTTTGGAGACCCAGTACTTC	CASSMAGGALETQYF
.	TRBV6-6	.	TRBJ2-7	TGTGCCAGCAGTTACGGCCACGAGCAGTACTTC	CASSYGHEQYF
.	TRBV9	few	TRBJ2-1	TGTGCCAGCAGCCCAGAGGGGGGGGCGCGCTACAATGAGCAGTTCTTC	CASSPEGGARYNEQFF
.	TRBV7-3	medium-sized	TRBJ2-1	TGTGCCAGCAGCTTAGGACCCGCATCCTACAATGAGCAGTTCTTC	CASSLGPASYNEQFF
.	TRBV6-5	.	TRBJ2-3	TGTGCCGGCAGGGTAGGACAGATAAAAGATACGCAGTATTTT	CAGRVGQIKDTQYF
.	TRBV9	.	TRBJ1-1	TGTGCCAGCAGCGTCGCAGAGATGAACACTGAAGCTTTCTTT	CASSVAEMNTEAFF
TRBD1	TRBV5-1	.	TRBJ2-4	TGCGCCAGCAGCCTAGACCCCGGGACAGGGGGTGGAAACATTCAGTACTTC	CASSLDPGTGGGNIQYF
.	TRBV9	few	TRBJ2-2	TGTGCCAGCAGCGTAAGATCGGACACCGGGGAGCTGTTTTTT	CASSVRSDTGELFF
.	TRBV7-9	few	TRBJ2-1	TGTGCCAGCAGCCCACGACCCGGACTATACAATGAGCAGTTCTTC	CASSPRPGLYNEQFF
.	TRBV27	few	TRBJ2-7	TGTGCCAGCAGTTTACTAGCCCCCGACGAGCAGTACTTC	CASSLLAPDEQYF
TRBD2	TRBV7-8	.	TRBJ2-5	TGTGCCAGCAGCTTACCCGCGGGAGGAATACAGGAGACCCAGTACTTC	CASSLPAGGIQETQYF
.	TRBV19	medium-sized	TRBJ2-7	TGTGCCAGTAGTATAGGTGGGACCGAGCAGTACTTC	CASSIGGTEQYF
.	TRBV28	.	TRBJ2-7	TGTGCCAGCAGCTCAGACTACGAGCAGTACTTC	CASSSDYEQYF
TRBD2	TRBV19	.	TRBJ2-1	TGTGCCAGAGGACTAGCGGGATACAATGAGCAGTTCTTC	CARGLAGYNEQFF
TRBD2	TRBV19	.	TRBJ2-1	TGTGCCAGTAGTACGGGGGGGCACAATGAGCAGTTCTTC	CASSTGGHNEQFF
.	TRBV29-1	few	TRBJ2-7	TGCAGCGTTGAATCCGCGAGTGACTACGAGCAGTACTTC	CSVESASDYEQYF
TRBD1	TRBV4-1	.	TRBJ2-1	TGCGCCAGCAGCCACGACAGGGTGGGCAATGAGCAGTTCTTC	CASSHDRVGNEQFF
.	TRBV28	.	TRBJ2-3	TGTGCCAGCAGCCCAGATTTGGGCACAGATACGCAGTATTTT	CASSPDLGTDTQYF
.	TRBV7-9	medium-sized	TRBJ1-2	TGTGCCAGCAGCAGCCTATCAGGGGATGCCTATGGCTACACCTTC	CASSSLSGDAYGYTF
.	TRBV5-6	.	TRBJ2-7	TGTGCCAGCAGCTTGGGACGGCAGCACGTAGACTACGAGCAGTACTTC	CASSLGRQHVDYEQYF
TRBD2	TRBV7-2	medium-sized	TRBJ2-3	TGTGCCAGCAGCTTAGAGGGGAGGGCTAGCGGGACAGATACGCAGTATTTT	CASSLEGRASGTDTQYF
.	TRBV6-5	.	TRBJ1-6	TGTGCCAGCAGTTACGCCCAGGGTGGTAATTCACCCCTCCACTTT	CASSYAQGGNSPLHF
TRBD2	TRBV30	.	TRBJ2-1	TGTGCCTGGAGTCTGGTAGCGGGGTACAATGAGCAGTTCTTC	CAWSLVAGYNEQFF
TRBD2	TRBV4-2	.	TRBJ2-1	TGTGCCAGCAGCCCCGGGACTAGCGGGAGGGCCCTTAATGAGCAGTTCTTC	CASSPGTSGRALNEQFF
.	TRBV21-1	.	TRBJ1-5	TGTGCCAGCAGCACAACCGGGACAGCAAATCAGCCCCAGCATTTT	CASSTTGTANQPQHF
.	TRBV15	few	TRBJ2-7	TGTGCCACCAGCAGAGATAGGCGGATGGGGGATTACGAGCAGTACTTC	CATSRDRRMGDYEQYF
TRBD2	TRBV15	medium-sized	TRBJ2-2	TGTGCCACCAGCAGCTTGATCCTGGTTGGCGGGGGGGCCGGGGAGCTGTTTTTT	CATSSLILVGGGAGELFF
TRBD1	TRBV27	medium-sized	TRBJ1-5	TGTGCCAGCAGTCACCTTCCCGGACAGGGGGGCAATCAGCCCCAGCATTTT	CASSHLPGQGGNQPQHF
TRBD1	TRBV7-2	medium-sized	TRBJ1-1	TGTGCCAGCAGCTTGTCCGGGACAGGGTCGGGTATAAACACTGAAGCTTTCTTT	CASSLSGTGSGINTEAFF